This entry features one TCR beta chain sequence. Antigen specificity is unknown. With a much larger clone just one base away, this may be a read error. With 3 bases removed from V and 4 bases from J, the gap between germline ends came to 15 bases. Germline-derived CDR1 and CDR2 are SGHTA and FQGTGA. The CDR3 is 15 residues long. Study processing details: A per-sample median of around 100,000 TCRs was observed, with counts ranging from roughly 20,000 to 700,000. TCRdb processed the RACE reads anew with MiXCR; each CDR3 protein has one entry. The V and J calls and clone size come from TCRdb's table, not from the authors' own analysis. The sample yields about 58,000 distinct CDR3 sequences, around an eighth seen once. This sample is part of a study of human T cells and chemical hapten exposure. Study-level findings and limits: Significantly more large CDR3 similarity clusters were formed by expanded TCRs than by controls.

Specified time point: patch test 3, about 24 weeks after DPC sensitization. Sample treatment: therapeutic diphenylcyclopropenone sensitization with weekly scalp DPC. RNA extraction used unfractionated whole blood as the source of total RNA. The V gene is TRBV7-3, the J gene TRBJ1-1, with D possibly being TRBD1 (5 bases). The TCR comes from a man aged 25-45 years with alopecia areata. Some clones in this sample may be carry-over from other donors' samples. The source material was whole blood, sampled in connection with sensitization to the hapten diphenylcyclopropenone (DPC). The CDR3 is CASSLEWLGLTEAFF. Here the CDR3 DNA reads TGTGCCAGCAGCTTGGAGTGGCTGGGACTCACTGAAGCTTTCTTT.